The sample holds a few counts of the clone carrying this T cell receptor beta chain. Its antigen is unidentified. The same CDR3 also results from other DNA sequences found in this sample. This specimen comes from a study of beta chain features in type 1 diabetes. Overall study results and limits: Moderately but significantly shorter TCRB CDR3s were found in Type 1 diabetes patients in all four CD4+ subsets.

Trimming pared 8 bases from V and 4 bases from J, leaving 11 bases between. This CDR3 is 12 amino acids long. Germline V gene sequence: CDR1 MNHEY, CDR2 SVGAGI. Reverse transcribing all isolated RNA meant expressed TCRB transcripts were sequenced. Produced via immunoSEQ multiplex PCR; TCRdb's table is partial and in-frame only. Seen here are some 700,000 clones, roughly 12% observed once, and the top ten hold 0.022%. What was sequenced was naive CD4+ T cells from blood. This sequence originates from a man aged 18 to 29 with type 1 diabetes. This sequence joins TRBV6-5 and TRBJ2-5, with D possibly being TRBD1 or TRBD2 (7 bases each). CDR3 bases: TGTGCCAGCTCCAGGGGGGGAGAGACCCAGTACTTC. Its translation: CASSRGGETQYF.